The entry below gives a single T cell receptor beta chain sequence along with its context. This receptor's antigen is unknown. No much larger clone exists at a distance of one base, and base qualities are not known. Trimming removed 6 bases from V and 5 bases from J, leaving 10 bases between the germline ends. The germline V gene yields SQVTM for CDR1 and ANQGSEA for CDR2. The cysteine opens and the phenylalanine closes a CDR3 of 11 amino acids. CDR3 DNA is the only sequence kept; it has 33 bases, read in frame from the first base. The data were taken from a study of blood T cell repertoires in COVID-19 (dated by TCRdb to 2018 to 2021). The study in broad terms: Collaborator samples came from the United States, Italy and Spain and covered acute and convalescent phases of COVID-19. The prospective study material was composed of cDNA or gDNA derived from T cells, B-cell-depleted T cells, or PBMCs. The dataset comprised deeply sampled blood TCRbeta repertoires from subjects exposed to, actively infected with, or recovered from COVID-19. The repertoires were released in a freely available public database meant as a resource for research on the immune response to SARS-CoV-2. The samples were drawn from the first 160 participants of the ongoing ImmuneRACE study and from some 1,300 subjects provided by 6 global collaborators. Nearly every sample came with metadata listing a de-identified subject ID, COVID-19 status, age in years and sex. Where available, HLA class I and class II types were taken from metadata supplied by the sample provider and were not determined by assay-based typing.

Beyond this particular receptor, the publication reports: Clinical and demographic metadata were provided uncurated, with the amount varying by source and participant.

The immunoSEQ Assay, a bias-controlled multiplex PCR, was used to amplify TCRbeta CDR3 regions from genomic DNA. The study's own analysis went as follows. Nucleated cell counts per sample were estimated from amplification of reference gene primers within the assay. To quantify the absolute abundance of each unique TCRbeta CDR3 rearrangement, sequence reads were collapsed and filtered. For each sample, productive Simpson clonality was calculated as the square root of Simpson's diversity index over productive rearrangements. As stored in TCRdb, this immuneACCESS dataset retains in-frame rearrangements with V and J assigned. A fraction of the clones does not appear; measured against another copy, unresolved V genes explain less than half of the discrepancy, and the remainder lacks a known reason. The V and J calls and the clone size are those of that table, but D and trimming were determined from the DNA. The table for this sample lists about 150,000 clones; about 90% of them were counted only once. Of the sample, approximately 6.1% is held by the ten largest clones.

Collaborating institutions collected whole blood in K2EDTA tubes following their own protocols. For TCRbeta analysis, collaborators shipped samples as frozen whole blood, isolated PBMCs, or DNA extracted from either of those sample types. The chain links TRBV29-1 with TRBJ1-2; TRBD1 is a possible D gene, resting on 5 matching bases. The receptor's source is a man aged 80 or over with acute or convalescent COVID-19. Source material: peripheral blood. The CDR3 region: CSVGTGYGYTF. The base sequence is TGCAGCGTCGGAACAGGATATGGCTACACCTTC.